The TCR beta chain under discussion was sequenced for a study of blood T cell repertoires in COVID-19. Study as a whole: The United States, Italy and Spain supplied acute and convalescent COVID-19 samples. Sources were T cells, B-cell-depleted T cells, or PBMCs; the material itself was cDNA or gDNA.

V lost 3 bases and J lost 4, with 7 bases in between. The length of the CDR3 is 13 residues. Germline CDR1 SNHLY, CDR2 FYNNEI. Sequenced by immunoSEQ multiplex PCR; TCRdb stores in-frame clones only, minus some. The sample contains about 160,000 clones, around 81% of which appear only once. This clone has only one observation. The sequence was collected from a man between 60 and 75 years old with active or convalescent COVID-19. The source material was peripheral blood. The V call is TRBV2, the J call TRBJ2-1; D possibly corresponds to TRBD2 (6 bases). The CDR3 is CASSEGGYNEQFF. CDR3 sequence (DNA): TGTGCCAGCAGTGAGGGGGGATACAATGAGCAGTTCTTC.